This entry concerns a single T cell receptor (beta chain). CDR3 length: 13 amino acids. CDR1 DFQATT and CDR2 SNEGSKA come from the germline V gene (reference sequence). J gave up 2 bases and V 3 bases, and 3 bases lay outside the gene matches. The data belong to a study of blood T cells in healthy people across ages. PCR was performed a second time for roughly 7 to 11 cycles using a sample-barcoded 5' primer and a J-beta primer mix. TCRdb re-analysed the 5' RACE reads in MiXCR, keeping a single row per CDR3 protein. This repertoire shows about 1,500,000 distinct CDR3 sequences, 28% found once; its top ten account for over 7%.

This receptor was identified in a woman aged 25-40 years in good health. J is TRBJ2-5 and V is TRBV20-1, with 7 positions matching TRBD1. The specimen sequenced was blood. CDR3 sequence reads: CSASGDSQETQYF. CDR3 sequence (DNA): TGCAGTGCTAGTGGGGACAGTCAAGAGACCCAGTACTTC.